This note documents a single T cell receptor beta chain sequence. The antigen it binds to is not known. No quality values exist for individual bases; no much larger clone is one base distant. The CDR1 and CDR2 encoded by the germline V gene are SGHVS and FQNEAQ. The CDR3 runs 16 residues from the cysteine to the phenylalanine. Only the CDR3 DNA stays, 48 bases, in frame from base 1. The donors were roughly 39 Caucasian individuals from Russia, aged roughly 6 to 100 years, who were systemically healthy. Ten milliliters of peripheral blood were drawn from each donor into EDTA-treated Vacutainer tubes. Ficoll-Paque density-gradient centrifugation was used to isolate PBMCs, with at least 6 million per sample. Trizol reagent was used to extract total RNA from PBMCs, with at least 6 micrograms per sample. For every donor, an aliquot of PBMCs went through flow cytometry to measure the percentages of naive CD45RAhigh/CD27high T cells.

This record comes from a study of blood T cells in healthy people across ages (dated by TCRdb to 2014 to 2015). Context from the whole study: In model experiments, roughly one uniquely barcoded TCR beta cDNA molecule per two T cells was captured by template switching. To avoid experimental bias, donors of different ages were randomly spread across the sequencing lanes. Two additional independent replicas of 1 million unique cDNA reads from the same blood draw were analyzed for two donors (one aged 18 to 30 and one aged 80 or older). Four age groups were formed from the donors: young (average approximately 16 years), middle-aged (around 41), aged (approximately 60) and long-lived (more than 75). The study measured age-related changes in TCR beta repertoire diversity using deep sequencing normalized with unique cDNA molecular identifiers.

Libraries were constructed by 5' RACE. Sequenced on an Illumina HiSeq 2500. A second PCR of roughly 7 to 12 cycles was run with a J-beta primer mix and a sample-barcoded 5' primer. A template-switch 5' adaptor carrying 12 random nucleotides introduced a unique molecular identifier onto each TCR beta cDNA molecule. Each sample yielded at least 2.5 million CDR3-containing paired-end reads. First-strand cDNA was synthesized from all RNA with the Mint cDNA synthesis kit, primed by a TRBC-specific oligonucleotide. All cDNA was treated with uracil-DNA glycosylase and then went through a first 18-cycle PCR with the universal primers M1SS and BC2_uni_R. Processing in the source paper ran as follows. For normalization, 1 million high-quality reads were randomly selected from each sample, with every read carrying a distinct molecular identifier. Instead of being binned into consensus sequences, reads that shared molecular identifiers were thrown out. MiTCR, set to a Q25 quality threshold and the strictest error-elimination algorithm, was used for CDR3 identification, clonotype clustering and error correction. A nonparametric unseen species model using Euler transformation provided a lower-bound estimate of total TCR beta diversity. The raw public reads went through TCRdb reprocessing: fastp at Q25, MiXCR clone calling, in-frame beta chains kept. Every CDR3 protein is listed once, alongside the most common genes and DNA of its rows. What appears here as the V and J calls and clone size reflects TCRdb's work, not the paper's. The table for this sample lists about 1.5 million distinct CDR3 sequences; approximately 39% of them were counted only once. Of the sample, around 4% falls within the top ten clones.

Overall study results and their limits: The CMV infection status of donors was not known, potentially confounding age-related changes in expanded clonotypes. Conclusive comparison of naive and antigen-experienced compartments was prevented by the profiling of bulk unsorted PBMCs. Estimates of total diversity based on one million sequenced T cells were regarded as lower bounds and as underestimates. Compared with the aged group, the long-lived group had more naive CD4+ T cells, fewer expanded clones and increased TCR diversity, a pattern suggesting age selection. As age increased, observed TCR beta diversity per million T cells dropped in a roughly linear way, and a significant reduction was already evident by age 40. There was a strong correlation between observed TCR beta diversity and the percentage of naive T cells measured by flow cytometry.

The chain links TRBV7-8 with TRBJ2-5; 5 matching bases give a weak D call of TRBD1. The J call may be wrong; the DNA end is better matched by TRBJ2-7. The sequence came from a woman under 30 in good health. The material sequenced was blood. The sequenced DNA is TGTGCCAGCAGCTTAAAACGGCGCTCAGGGTCCCACGAGCAGTACTTC. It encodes CASSLKRRSGSHEQYF.